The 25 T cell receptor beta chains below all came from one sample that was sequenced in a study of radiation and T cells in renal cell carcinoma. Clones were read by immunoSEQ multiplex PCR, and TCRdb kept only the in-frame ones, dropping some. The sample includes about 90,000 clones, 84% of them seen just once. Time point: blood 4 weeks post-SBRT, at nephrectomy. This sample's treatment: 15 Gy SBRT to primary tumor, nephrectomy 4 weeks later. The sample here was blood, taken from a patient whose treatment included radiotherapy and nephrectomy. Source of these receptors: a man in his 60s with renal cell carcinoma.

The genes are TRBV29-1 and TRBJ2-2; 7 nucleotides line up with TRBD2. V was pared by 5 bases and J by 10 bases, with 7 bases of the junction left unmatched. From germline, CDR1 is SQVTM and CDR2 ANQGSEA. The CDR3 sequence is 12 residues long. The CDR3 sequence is CSVRVGGPELFF. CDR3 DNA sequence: TGCAGCGTTAGGGTGGGAGGGCCGGAGCTGTTTTTT.

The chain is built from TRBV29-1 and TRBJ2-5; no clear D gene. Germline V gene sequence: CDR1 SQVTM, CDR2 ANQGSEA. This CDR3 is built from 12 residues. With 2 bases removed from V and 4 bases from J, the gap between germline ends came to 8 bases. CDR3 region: CSVETGLETQYF. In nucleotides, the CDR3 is TGCAGCGTTGAAACTGGGTTAGAGACCCAGTACTTC.

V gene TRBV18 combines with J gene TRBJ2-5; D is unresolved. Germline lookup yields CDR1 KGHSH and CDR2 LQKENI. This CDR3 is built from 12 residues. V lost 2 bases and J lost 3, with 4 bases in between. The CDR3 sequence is CASSPREETQYF. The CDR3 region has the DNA TGTGCCAGCTCACCAAGGGAAGAGACCCAGTACTTC. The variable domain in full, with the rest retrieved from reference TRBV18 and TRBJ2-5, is NAGVMQNPRHLVRRRGQEARLRCSPMKGHSHVYWYRQLPEEGLKFMVYLQKENIIDESGMPKERFSAEFPKEGPSILRIQQVVRGDSAAYFCASSPREETQYFGPGTRLLVL.

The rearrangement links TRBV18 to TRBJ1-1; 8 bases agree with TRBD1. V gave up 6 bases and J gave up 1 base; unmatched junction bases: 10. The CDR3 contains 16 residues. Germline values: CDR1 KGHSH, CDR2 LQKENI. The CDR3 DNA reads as TGTGCCAGCTCTAGGTCCCAGGGGGCTGCGAACACTGAAGCTTTCTTT. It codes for CASSRSQGAANTEAFF.

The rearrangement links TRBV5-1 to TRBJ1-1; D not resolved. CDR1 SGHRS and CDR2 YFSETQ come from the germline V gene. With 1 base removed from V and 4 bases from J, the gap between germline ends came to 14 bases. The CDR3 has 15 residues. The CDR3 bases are TGCGCCAGCAGCTTGAGAGGGTTCGGGAGCACTGAAGCTTTCTTT. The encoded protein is CASSLRGFGSTEAFF.

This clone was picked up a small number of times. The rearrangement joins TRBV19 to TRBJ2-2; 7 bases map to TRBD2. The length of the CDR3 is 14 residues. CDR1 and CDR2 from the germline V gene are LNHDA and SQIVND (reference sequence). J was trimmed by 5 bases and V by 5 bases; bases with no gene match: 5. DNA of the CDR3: TGTGCCAGTAGTGGGAGGGTGACAACCGGGGAGCTGTTTTTT. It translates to CASSGRVTTGELFF. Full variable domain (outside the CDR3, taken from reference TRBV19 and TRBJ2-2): DGGITQSPKYLFRKEGQNVTLSCEQNLNHDAMYWYRQDPGQGLRLIYYSQIVNDFQKGDIAEGYSVSREKKESFPLTVTSAQKNPTAFYLCASSGRVTTGELFFGEGSRLTVL.

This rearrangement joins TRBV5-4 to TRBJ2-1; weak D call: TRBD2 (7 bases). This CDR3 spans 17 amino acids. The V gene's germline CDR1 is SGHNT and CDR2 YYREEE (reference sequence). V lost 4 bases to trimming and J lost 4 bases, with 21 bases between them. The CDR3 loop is CASSPLGASGLYNEQFF. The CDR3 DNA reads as TGTGCCAGCAGCCCCCTGGGGGCTAGCGGCCTTTACAATGAGCAGTTCTTC.

CDR3 coding DNA: TGTGCCATCAGTGAAGTGGGGACCAAACAAGAGACCCAGTACTTC. This gives the protein CAISEVGTKQETQYF. The chain recombines TRBV10-3 with TRBJ2-5; D is tentatively TRBD1 or TRBD2 (5 bases each). Deletions cut 3 bases from V and 2 bases from J, with 13 bases between. This CDR3 has 15 residues. Germline V gene lookup returns CDR1 ENHRY and CDR2 SYGVKD.

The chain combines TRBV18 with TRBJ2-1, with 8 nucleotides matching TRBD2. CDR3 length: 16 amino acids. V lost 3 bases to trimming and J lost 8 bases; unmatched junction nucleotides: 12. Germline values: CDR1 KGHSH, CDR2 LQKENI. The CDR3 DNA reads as TGTGCCAGCTCACCGGGCCTAGCGGGCCCCTCGGATGAGCAGTTCTTC. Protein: CASSPGLAGPSDEQFF.

CDR3 sequence reads: CASLRRGLQETQYF. In DNA form, the CDR3 reads TGTGCCAGCCTTCGTAGGGGTCTTCAAGAGACCCAGTACTTC. This rearrangement joins TRBV2 to TRBJ2-5, with a weak D call TRBD1 (5 bases). The CDR3 has 14 amino acids. Trimming left V 8 bases short and J 2 bases short, with 15 bases between. Per germline, CDR1 SNHLY and CDR2 FYNNEI.

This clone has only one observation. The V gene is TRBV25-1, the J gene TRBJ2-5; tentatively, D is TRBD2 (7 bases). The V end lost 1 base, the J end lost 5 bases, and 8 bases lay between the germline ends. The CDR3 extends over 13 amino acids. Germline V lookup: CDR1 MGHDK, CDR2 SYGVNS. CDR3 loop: CASSEWGGETQYF. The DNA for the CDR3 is TGTGCCAGCAGTGAATGGGGGGGCGAGACCCAGTACTTC.

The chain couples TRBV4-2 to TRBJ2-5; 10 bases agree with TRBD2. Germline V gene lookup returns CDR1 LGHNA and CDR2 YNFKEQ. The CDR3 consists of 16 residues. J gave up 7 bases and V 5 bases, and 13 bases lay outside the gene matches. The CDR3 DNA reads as TGTGCCAGCAGCTATGATCAGCGGGAGGGCCTTGGGACCCAGTACTTC. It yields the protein CASSYDQREGLGTQYF.

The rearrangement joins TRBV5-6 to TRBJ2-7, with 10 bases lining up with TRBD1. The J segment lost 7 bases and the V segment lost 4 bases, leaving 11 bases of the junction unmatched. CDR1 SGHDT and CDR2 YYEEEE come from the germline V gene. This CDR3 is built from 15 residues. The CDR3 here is CASSLAGTGVGEQYF. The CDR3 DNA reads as TGTGCCAGCAGCCTGGCCGGGACAGGGGTGGGGGAGCAGTACTTC.

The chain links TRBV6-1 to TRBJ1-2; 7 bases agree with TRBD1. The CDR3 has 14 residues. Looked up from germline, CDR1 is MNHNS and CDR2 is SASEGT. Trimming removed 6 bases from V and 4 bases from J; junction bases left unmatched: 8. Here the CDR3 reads CASRPPGQTYGYTF. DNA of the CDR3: TGTGCCAGCAGACCCCCGGGACAGACCTATGGCTACACCTTC.

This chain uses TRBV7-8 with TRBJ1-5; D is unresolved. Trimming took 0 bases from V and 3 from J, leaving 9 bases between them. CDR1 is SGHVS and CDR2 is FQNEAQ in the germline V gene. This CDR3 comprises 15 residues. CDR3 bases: TGTGCCAGCAGCTTAGCGACGGGCCCCAATCAGCCCCAGCATTTT. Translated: CASSLATGPNQPQHF.

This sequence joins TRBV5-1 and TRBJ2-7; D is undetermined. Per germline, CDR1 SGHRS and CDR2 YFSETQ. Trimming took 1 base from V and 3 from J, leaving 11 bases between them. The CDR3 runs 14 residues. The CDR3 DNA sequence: TGCGCCAGCAGCTTGTCACAGTTTAACTACGAGCAGTACTTC. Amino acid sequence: CASSLSQFNYEQYF.

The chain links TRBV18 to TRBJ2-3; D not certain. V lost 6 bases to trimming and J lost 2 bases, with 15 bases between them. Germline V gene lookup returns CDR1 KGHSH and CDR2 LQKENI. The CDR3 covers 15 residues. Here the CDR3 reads CASSKPATNTDTQYF. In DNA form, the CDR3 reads TGTGCCAGCTCTAAACCAGCTACTAACACAGATACGCAGTATTTT. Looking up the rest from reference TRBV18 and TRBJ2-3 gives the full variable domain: NAGVMQNPRHLVRRRGQEARLRCSPMKGHSHVYWYRQLPEEGLKFMVYLQKENIIDESGMPKERFSAEFPKEGPSILRIQQVVRGDSAAYFCASSKPATNTDTQYFGPGTRLTVL.

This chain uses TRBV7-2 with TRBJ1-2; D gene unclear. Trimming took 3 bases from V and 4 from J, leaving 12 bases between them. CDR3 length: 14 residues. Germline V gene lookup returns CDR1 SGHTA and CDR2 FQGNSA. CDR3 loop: CASSFEQFRYGYTF. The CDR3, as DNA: TGTGCCAGCAGCTTTGAACAGTTCCGCTATGGCTACACCTTC.

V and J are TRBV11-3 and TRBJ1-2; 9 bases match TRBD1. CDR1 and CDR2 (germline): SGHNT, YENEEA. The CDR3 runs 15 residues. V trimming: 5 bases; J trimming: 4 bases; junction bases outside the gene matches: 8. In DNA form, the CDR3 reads TGTGCCAGCAGCCCGTTCTCGGACAGGGGCTATGGCTACACCTTC. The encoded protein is CASSPFSDRGYGYTF.

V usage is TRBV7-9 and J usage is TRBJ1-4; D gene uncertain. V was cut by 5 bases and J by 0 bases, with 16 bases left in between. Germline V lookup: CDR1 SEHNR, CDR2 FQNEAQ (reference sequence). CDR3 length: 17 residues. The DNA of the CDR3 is TGTGCCAGCAGCGATCACAGCATTACCGCAACTAATGAAAAACTGTTTTTT. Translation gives CASSDHSITATNEKLFF.

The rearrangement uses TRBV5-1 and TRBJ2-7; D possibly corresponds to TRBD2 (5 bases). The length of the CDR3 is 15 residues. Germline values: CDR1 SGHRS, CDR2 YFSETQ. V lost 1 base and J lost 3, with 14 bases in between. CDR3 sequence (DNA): TGCGCCAGCAGCTTGTCGAGGGCCTCCTACTACGAGCAGTACTTC. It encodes CASSLSRASYYEQYF.

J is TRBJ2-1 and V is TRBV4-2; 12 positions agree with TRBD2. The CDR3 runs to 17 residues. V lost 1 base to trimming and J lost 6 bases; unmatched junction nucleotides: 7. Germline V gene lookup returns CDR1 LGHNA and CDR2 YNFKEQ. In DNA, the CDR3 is TGTGCCAGCAGCCAAGGACTAGCGGGAGAAGGGGGCAATGAGCAGTTCTTC. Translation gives CASSQGLAGEGGNEQFF.

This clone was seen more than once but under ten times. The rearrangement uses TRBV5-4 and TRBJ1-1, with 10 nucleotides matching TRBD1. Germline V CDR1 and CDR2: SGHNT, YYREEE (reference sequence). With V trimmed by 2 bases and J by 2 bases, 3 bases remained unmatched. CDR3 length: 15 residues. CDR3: CASSFRTGGNTEAFF. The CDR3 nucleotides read TGTGCCAGCAGCTTTCGGACAGGGGGAAACACTGAAGCTTTCTTT.

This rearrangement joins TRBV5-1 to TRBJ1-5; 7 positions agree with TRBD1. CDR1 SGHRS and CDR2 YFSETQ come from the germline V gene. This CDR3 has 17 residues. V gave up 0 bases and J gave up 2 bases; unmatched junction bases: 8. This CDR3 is CASSLGDREVGNQPQHF. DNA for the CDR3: TGCGCCAGCAGCTTGGGTGACAGGGAGGTTGGCAATCAGCCCCAGCATTTT.

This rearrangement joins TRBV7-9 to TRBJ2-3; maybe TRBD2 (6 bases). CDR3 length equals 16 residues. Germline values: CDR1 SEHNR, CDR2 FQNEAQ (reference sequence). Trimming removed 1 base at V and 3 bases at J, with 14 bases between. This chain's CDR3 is CASSLEGQGGTDTQYF. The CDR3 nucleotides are TGTGCCAGCAGCTTAGAAGGTCAGGGAGGTACAGATACGCAGTATTTT.